Listed below are T cell receptor beta chains from one sample, sequenced in a study of technical replicates of blood from a few donors. The repertoire was sequenced with immunoSEQ multiplex PCR; TCRdb's copy has only in-frame clones and lacks some. The sample holds about 82,000 clones, 90% to 95% seen once. Specimen: T cells isolated from PBMCs. These receptors all stem from a human donor in good health. Each CDR3 is given with its conserved first and last residue. The D gene is left open where the match is weak. Some rows have no size entry. The others give once, few or many, or a class for an expanded clone.

TRBJ2-1 TRBD1 11 - TRBV29-1 TGCAGCGCAGACAGGGCCGGTGAGCAGTTCTTC CSADRAGEQFF
TRBJ1-2 - 17 - TRBV7-2 TGTGCCAGCAGCGCACTCTGGGCGTCGACAACTAACTATGGCTACACCTTC CASSALWASTTNYGYTF
TRBJ2-7 - 13 - TRBV28 TGTGCCAGCACCCCAGGCCCGGTCGACGAGCAGTACTTC CASTPGPVDEQYF
TRBJ2-7 - 16 - TRBV27 TGTGCCAGCAGTTTATCTAGGCGGGGTTTCTCCTACGAGCAGTACTTC CASSLSRRGFSYEQYF
TRBJ2-5 - 13 - TRBV28 TGTGCCAGCAGTCGGGGATTCACCGGGACCCAGTACTTC CASSRGFTGTQYF
TRBJ1-5 - 14 - TRBV7-6 TGTGCCAGCAGCTTAGGAGGGTCAGATCAGCCCCAGCATTTT CASSLGGSDQPQHF
TRBJ1-2 - 14 - TRBV28 TGTGCCAGCAGCAATGACAGGCGGACCTACGGCTACACCTTC CASSNDRRTYGYTF
TRBJ1-5 - 14 - TRBV28 TGTGCCAGCAGTTTCCGGCGGCAAATCTTTTCCCAGCATTTT CASSFRRQIFSQHF
TRBJ2-2 TRBD1 16 - TRBV9 TGTGCCAGCAGCGTAGTAGACAGGGTGGGCACCGGGGAGCTGTTTTTT CASSVVDRVGTGELFF
TRBJ1-1 TRBD1 15 once TRBV4-3 TGCGCCAGCAGCCAAAGACAGGGGGGGACCACTGAAGCTTTCTTT CASSQRQGGTTEAFF
TRBJ1-4 TRBD1 14 - TRBV5-4 TGTGCCAGCAGCCGACCGGGACAGCATGAAAAACTGTTTTTT CASSRPGQHEKLFF
TRBJ2-7 - 12 - TRBV28 TGTGCCAGCAGCTTCCAGGACTACGAGCAGTACTTC CASSFQDYEQYF
TRBJ1-3 - 15 few TRBV11-2 TGTGCCAGCGGACGGGGGGACTTCTCTGGAAACACCATATATTTT CASGRGDFSGNTIYF
TRBJ2-3 - 16 - TRBV4-2 TGTGCCAGCAGCAAATACACGAGGGCTGGGACAGATACGCAGTATTTT CASSKYTRAGTDTQYF
TRBJ1-1 - 14 - TRBV27 TGTGCCAGCAGTTTGGGACATTTGAACACTGAAGCTTTCTTT CASSLGHLNTEAFF
TRBJ1-2 - 13 - TRBV12-2 TGTGCAAGTCGCTTATGTTACAGGGTCGGCTACACCTTC CASRLCYRVGYTF
TRBJ2-2 TRBD2 15 - TRBV6-5 TGTGCCAGCACTAGGACTAGCACCGTGGCCGGGGAGCTGTTTTTT CASTRTSTVAGELFF
TRBJ1-1 - 12 - TRBV10-3 TGTGCCATCAGTGAGTACGCGGGGAGAGCTTTCTTT CAISEYAGRAFF
TRBJ2-6 - 16 - TRBV9 TGTGCCAGCAGCGTAAATATAGGGGCTGGGGCCAACGTCCTGACTTTC CASSVNIGAGANVLTF
TRBJ1-4 - 12 - TRBV7-9 TGTGCCAGCAGCTTCTTTGATGAAAAACTGTTTTTT CASSFFDEKLFF
TRBJ2-3 TRBD2 14 - TRBV7-9 TGTGCCAGCAGCTTAGTAGCGGGAGCAGATACGCAGTATTTT CASSLVAGADTQYF
TRBJ2-7 TRBD2 17 - TRBV27 TGTGCCAGCAGGTTAACCGGGAGGAGGGAGACATTTTACGAGCAGTACTTC CASRLTGRRETFYEQYF
TRBJ2-7 - 14 - TRBV4-3 TGCGCCAGCAGCCAAGACAGGGCCACGTACGAGCAGTACTTC CASSQDRATYEQYF
TRBJ2-3 - 13 - TRBV6-5 TGTGCCAGCAGATCGGAGGGCCCAGATACGCAGTATTTT CASRSEGPDTQYF
TRBJ2-6 TRBD2 16 once TRBV7-3 TGTGCCAGCAGCGCTACGGGAGGCTCTGGGGCCAACGTCCTGACTTTC CASSATGGSGANVLTF
TRBJ1-2 TRBD1 17 once TRBV5-4 TGTGCCAGCAACCCCGGGACAGGTTACGGAGCGCTTTATGGCTACACCTTC CASNPGTGYGALYGYTF